These 4 T cell receptor beta chains were all obtained from the same sample, sequenced in a study of cytomegalovirus exposure and HLA in healthy donors. Amplification used 60 Vbeta primers and 13 Jbeta primers. Method: immunoSEQ multiplex PCR; TCRdb's copy keeps in-frame clones and lacks some. The data contain 150,000 to 200,000 clones, approximately 80% of them seen just once; the ten biggest clones take up 2% to 2.5%. The sample taken for sequencing was PBMCs. All receptors come from a woman aged 25-40 years in good health and CMV-seronegative.

This clone showed up just once. This chain joins TRBV27 and TRBJ1-2; 7 positions agree with TRBD1. Germline V gene data show CDR1 as MNHEY and CDR2 as SMNVEV (reference sequence). V was clipped by 4 bases and J by 3 bases; unmatched bases: 8. This CDR3 spans 15 amino acids. Written as DNA, the CDR3 is TGTGCCAGCAGTTCGGAACATGGGACAGACTATGGCTACACCTTC. Protein sequence: CASSSEHGTDYGYTF.

This clone appeared a single time. The chain links TRBV2 to TRBJ1-5; D ambiguous. Between the trimmed V and J ends, which lost 3 bases and 4 bases, there was a span of 10 bases. Germline CDR1 reads SNHLY; CDR2 reads FYNNEI. This CDR3 spans 14 amino acids. The CDR3 reads CASSDREGNQPQHF. DNA for the CDR3: TGTGCCAGCAGTGACCGGGAAGGGAATCAGCCCCAGCATTTT.

The chain joins TRBV5-1 to TRBJ1-4; no reliable D call. CDR3 size: 15 residues. V dropped 0 bases and J dropped 4 bases, with 10 bases sitting between them. CDR1 and CDR2 (germline): SGHRS, YFSETQ. CDR3 amino acids: CASSLVGAYNEKLFF. CDR3 DNA: TGCGCCAGCAGCTTGGTAGGAGCCTATAATGAAAAACTGTTTTTT.

This clone was seen a few times. The V gene is TRBV5-1, the J gene TRBJ2-7, with TRBD1 matching over 7 bases. After removal of 2 bases from V and 0 bases from J, the junction contained 5 bases not matched to a gene. The CDR3 totals 15 residues. The germline V gene encodes CDR1 SGHRS and CDR2 YFSETQ. The CDR3 protein is CASSFGTASSYEQYF. For the CDR3, the DNA is TGCGCCAGCAGCTTTGGGACAGCGAGCTCCTACGAGCAGTACTTC.